This T cell receptor beta chain was sequenced for a study of T cell responses to AZD1222 COVID-19 vaccine. Notes on the study in general: Repertoire collection took place solely once the T cell response had peaked. Unmutated variant regions reportedly attract nearly half of all spike-specific TCRs. Among the donors, most were white British and more were female, and clonal diversity was possibly underestimated.

This CDR3 spans 13 amino acids. The V end was cut by 6 bases, the J end by 7 bases, with 12 bases between. Germline CDR1 reads MGHRA; CDR2 reads YSYEKL. The method was immunoSEQ multiplex PCR; TCRdb's version includes in-frame clones alone and lacks a portion of them. The sample gives some 280,000 clones, approximately 94% of which show up once; roughly 0.5% is in the top ten. Note on this clone: Antigen: not known.

Sequenced here: peripheral blood, sampled 28 days after the second AZD1222 dose. This sequence was found in an adult who received the AZD1222 COVID-19 vaccine. The V call is TRBV4-1, the J call TRBJ2-2; TRBD1 or TRBD2 may be the D gene (5 bases each). CDR3 amino acids: CASSWDDGGELFF. CDR3 DNA sequence: TGCGCCAGCAGTTGGGACGACGGCGGGGAGCTGTTTTTT.